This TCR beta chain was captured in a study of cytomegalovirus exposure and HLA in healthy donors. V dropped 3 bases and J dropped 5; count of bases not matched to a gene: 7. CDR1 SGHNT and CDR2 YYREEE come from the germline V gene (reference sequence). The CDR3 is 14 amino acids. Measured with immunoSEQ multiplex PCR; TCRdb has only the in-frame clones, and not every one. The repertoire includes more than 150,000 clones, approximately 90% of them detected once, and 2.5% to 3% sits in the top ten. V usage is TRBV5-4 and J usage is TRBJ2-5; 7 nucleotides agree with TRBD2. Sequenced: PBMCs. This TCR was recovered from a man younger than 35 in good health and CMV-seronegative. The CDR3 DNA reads TGTGCCAGCAGCTCCCACGGGGGGAGGGAGACCCAGTACTTC. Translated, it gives CASSSHGGRETQYF.